The sequence of this T cell receptor (beta chain) was determined in a study of control samples from healthy donors and cancer patients. Some clones are missing from TCRdb's copy, which holds only in-frame ones; the method was immunoSEQ multiplex PCR. Recorded for this sample: 150,000 to 200,000 clones. This receptor was identified in a young woman in good health. Specimen: blood.

The DNA of the CDR3 is TGTGCCAGCAGCCAAGATGGTGGACAGTTCGCCTACGAGCAGTACTTC. This sequence encodes CASSQDGGQFAYEQYF. The rearrangement links TRBV3-1 (or the pseudogene TRBV3-2) to TRBJ2-7; D perhaps matches TRBD1 (6 bases). The CDR3 is 16 amino acids. CDR1 is LGHDT and CDR2 is YNNKEL in the germline V gene (reference sequence). V lost 0 bases and J lost 2, with 14 bases in between.